Described below is a single T cell receptor beta chain sequence and its context. Primers: 60 Vbeta forward and 13 Jbeta reverse. Assay: immunoSEQ multiplex PCR; the TCRdb copy retains only in-frame clones and omits some. The sample shows about 200,000 clones, roughly 80% of them seen only once. The source of the sample is a study of cytomegalovirus exposure and HLA in healthy donors. The source material was PBMCs. This sequence was found in a man in his forties or fifties in good health and CMV-seropositive.

The chain's CDR3 is CASSQRQWTEAFF. CDR3 DNA sequence: TGTGCCAGCAGTCAGCGACAGTGGACTGAAGCTTTCTTT. The chain carries TRBV27 and TRBJ1-1; TRBD1 is a possible D gene (5 bases). The CDR3 length is 13 residues. Trimming took 5 bases from V and 5 from J, leaving 12 bases between them. Germline assignment: CDR1 MNHEY and CDR2 SMNVEV (reference sequence).